These T cell receptor beta chains were read from a single sample in a study of beta chain features in type 1 diabetes. Produced via immunoSEQ multiplex PCR; TCRdb's table is partial and in-frame only. The table shows 130,000 to 150,000 clones, with 6.9% occurring only once. The sample taken for sequencing was central memory CD4+ T cells from blood. All receptors derive from a woman between 25 and 40 years old in good health. CDR3s include the opening cysteine and the closing phenylalanine or tryptophan. D genes are given only for firm matches. Clone size is stated in some rows and not others, as once, few, many or a class when expanded.

>15|few|TRBJ2-7|NA|TRBV4-2
CASSQDWTGYYEQYF
TGTGCCAGCAGCCAAGATTGGACGGGGTACTACGAGCAGTACTTC
>12|NA|TRBJ2-3|NA|TRBV7-2
CASSSTTDTQYF
TGTGCCAGCAGCTCTACCACAGATACGCAGTATTTT
>15|few|TRBJ1-5|NA|TRBV19
CASSSNSFSNQPQHF
TGTGCCAGTAGTTCGAACAGCTTTAGCAATCAGCCCCAGCATTTT
>14|NA|TRBJ2-1|NA|TRBV14
CASSQLGGGNEQFF
TGTGCCAGCAGCCAACTGGGGGGAGGTAATGAGCAGTTCTTC
>11|many|TRBJ2-1|NA|TRBV19
CASRRGNEQFF
TGTGCCAGTAGAAGGGGGAATGAGCAGTTCTTC
>13|few|TRBJ2-1|NA|TRBV19
CASSTTGYNEQFF
TGTGCCAGTAGTACTACAGGGTACAATGAGCAGTTCTTC
>15|few|TRBJ2-7|NA|TRBV6-6
CASSYSPGGSYEQYF
TGTGCCAGCAGTTACTCTCCCGGGGGCTCCTACGAGCAGTACTTC
>14|few|TRBJ2-2|TRBD2|TRBV6-4
CASRLAMNTGELFF
TGTGCCAGCAGACTAGCGATGAACACCGGGGAGCTGTTTTTT
>13|NA|TRBJ2-5|NA|TRBV9
CASSVDLEETQYF
TGTGCCAGCAGCGTAGATCTAGAAGAGACCCAGTACTTC
>15|NA|TRBJ1-2|TRBD1|TRBV28
CASRDPGQGNYGYTF
TGTGCCAGCAGGGACCCAGGACAGGGGAACTATGGCTACACCTTC
>14|many|TRBJ2-2|NA|TRBV29-1
CSLYSSWVTGELFF
TGCAGCCTCTACAGTTCCTGGGTCACCGGGGAGCTGTTTTTT